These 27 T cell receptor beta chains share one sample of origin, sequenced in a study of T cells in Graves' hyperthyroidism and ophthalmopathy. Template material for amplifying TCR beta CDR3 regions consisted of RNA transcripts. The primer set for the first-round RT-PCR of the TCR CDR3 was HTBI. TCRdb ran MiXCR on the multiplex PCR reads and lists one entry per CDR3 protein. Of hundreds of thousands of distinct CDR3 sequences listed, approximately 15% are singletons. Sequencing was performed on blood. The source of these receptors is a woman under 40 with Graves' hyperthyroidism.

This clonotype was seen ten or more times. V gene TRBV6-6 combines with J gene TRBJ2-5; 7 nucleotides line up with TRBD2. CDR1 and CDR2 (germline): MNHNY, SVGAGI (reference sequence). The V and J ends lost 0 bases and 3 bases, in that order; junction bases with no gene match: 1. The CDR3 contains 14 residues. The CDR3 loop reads CASSYSSGEETQYF. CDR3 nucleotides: TGTGCCAGCAGTTACTCGAGCGGGGAAGAGACCCAGTACTTC.

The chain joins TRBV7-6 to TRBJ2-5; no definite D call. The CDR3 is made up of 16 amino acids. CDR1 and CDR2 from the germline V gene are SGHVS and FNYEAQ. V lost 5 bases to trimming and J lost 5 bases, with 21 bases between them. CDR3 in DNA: TGTGCCAGCAGCCCCTTGGGGTATGGGTGGAGCGAGACCCAGTACTTC. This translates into CASSPLGYGWSETQYF.

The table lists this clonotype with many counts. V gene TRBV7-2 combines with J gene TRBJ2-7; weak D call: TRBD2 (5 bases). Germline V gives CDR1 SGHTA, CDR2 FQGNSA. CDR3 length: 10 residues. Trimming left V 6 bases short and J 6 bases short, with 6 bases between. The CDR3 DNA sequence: TGTGCCAGCAGAAGCGGCGAGCAGTACTTC. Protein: CASRSGEQYF. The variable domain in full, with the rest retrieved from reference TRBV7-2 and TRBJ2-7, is GAGVSQSPSNKVTEKGKDVELRCDPISGHTALYWYRQSLGQGLEFLIYFQGNSAPDKSGLPSDRFSAERTGGSVSTLTIQRTQQEDSAVYLCASRSGEQYFGPGTRLTVT.

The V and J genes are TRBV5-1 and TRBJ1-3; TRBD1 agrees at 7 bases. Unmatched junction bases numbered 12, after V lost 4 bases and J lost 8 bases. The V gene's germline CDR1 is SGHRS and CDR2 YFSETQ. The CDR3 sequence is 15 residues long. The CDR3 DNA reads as TGCGCCAGCAGCCGCGGACAGGTATCAAAGGACACCATATATTTT. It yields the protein CASSRGQVSKDTIYF.

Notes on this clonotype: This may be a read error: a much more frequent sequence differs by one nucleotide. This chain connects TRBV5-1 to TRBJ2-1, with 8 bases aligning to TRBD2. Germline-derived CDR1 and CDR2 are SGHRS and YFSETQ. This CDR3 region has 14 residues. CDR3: CASRPGGPSNGQFF. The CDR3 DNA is TGCGCCAGCAGGCCGGGAGGGCCGAGTAATGGGCAGTTCTTC.

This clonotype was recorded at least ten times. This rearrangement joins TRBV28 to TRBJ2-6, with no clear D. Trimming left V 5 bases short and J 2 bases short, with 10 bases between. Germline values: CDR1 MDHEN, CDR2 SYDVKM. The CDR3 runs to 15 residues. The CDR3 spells CASSPDPPGANVLTF. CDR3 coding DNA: TGTGCCAGCAGTCCCGATCCTCCTGGGGCCAACGTCCTGACTTTC.

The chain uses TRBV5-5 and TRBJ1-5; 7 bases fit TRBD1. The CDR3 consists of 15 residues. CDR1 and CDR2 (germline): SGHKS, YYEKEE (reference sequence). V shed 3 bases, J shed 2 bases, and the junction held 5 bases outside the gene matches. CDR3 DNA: TGTGCCAGCAGCTCTTCGGGGACAGGCAATCAGCCCCAGCATTTT. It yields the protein CASSSSGTGNQPQHF. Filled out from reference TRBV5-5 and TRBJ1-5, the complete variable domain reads DAGVTQSPTHLIKTRGQQVTLRCSPISGHKSVSWYQQVLGQGPQFIFQYYEKEERGRGNFPDRFSARQFPNYSSELNVNALLLGDSALYLCASSSSGTGNQPQHFGDGTRLSIL.

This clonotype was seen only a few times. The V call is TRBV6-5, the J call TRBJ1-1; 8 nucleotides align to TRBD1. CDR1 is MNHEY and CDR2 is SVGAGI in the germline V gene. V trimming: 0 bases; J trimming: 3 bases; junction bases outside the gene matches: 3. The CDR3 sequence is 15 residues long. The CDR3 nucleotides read TGTGCCAGCAGTTACTCGACAGGGGAGGACACTGAAGCTTTCTTT. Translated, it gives CASSYSTGEDTEAFF.

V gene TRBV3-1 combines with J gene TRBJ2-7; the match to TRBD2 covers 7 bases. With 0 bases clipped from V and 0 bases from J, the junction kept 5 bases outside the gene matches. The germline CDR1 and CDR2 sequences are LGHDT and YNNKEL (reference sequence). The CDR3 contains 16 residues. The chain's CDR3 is CASSQESLAVSYEQYF. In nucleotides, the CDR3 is TGTGCCAGCAGCCAAGAAAGTCTAGCGGTCTCCTACGAGCAGTACTTC.

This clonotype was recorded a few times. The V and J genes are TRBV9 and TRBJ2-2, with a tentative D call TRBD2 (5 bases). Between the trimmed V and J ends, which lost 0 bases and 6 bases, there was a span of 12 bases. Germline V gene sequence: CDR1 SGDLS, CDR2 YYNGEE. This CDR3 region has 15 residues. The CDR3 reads CASSVGERLAGELFF. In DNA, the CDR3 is TGTGCCAGCAGCGTAGGGGAGAGGTTGGCCGGGGAGCTGTTTTTT.

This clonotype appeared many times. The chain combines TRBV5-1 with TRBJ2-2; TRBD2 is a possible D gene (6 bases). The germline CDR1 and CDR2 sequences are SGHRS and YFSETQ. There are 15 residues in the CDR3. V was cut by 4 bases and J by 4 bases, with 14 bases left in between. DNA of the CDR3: TGCGCCAGCAGCATGTTGGGAGGCGGCACCGGGGAGCTGTTTTTT. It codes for CASSMLGGGTGELFF. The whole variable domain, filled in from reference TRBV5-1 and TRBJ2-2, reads KAGVTQTPRYLIKTRGQQVTLSCSPISGHRSVSWYQQTPGQGLQFLFEYFSETQRNKGNFPGRFSGRQFSNSRSEMNVSTLELGDSALYLCASSMLGGGTGELFFGEGSRLTVL.

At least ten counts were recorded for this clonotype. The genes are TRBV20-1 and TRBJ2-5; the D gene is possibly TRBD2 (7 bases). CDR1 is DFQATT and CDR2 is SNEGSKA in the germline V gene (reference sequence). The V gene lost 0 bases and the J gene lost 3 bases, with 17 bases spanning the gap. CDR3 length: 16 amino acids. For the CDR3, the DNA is TGCAGTGCTAGAGATTGGGGGGGCCCCGTTAAAGAGACCCAGTACTTC. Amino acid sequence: CSARDWGGPVKETQYF.

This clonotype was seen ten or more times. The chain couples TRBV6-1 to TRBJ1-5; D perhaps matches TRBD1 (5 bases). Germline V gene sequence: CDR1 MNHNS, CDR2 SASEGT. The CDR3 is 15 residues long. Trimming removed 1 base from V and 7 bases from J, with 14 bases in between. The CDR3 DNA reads TGTGCCAGCAGTGAAGTGGATGAGGGGCTACAGCCCCAGCATTTT. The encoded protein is CASSEVDEGLQPQHF.

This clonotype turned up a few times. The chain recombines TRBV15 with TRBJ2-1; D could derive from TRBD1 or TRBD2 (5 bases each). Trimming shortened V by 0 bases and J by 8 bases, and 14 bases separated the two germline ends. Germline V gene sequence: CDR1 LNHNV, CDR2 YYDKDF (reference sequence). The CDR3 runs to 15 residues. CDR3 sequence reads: CATSRDRIGTHEQFF. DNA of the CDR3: TGTGCCACCAGCAGAGATCGAATAGGGACGCATGAGCAGTTCTTC.

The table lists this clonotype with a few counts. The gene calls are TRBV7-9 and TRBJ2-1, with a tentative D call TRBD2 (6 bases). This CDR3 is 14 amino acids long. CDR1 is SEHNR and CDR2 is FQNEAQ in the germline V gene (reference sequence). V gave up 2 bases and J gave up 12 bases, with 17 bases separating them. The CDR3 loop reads CASSLLGLRSRQFF. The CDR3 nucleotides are TGTGCCAGCAGCTTATTGGGACTCCGCTCGAGGCAGTTCTTC.

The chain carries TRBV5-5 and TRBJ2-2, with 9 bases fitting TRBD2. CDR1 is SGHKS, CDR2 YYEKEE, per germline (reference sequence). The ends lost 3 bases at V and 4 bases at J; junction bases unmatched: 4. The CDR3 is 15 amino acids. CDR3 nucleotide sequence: TGTGCCAGCAGCTCCGTAGCGGGAGCCACCGGGGAGCTGTTTTTT. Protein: CASSSVAGATGELFF.

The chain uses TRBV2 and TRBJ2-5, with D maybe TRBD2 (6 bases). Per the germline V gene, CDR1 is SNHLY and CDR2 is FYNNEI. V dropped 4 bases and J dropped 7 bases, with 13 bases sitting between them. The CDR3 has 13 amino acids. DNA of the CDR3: TGTGCCAGCAGTGCCCAGACTAGGGCGACCCAGTACTTC. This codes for CASSAQTRATQYF.

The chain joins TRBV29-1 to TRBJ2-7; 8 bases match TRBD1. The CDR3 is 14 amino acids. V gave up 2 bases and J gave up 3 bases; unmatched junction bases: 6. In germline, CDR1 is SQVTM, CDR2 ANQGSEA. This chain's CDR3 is CSVETTGEIYEQYF. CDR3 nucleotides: TGCAGCGTTGAAACGACAGGGGAGATCTACGAGCAGTACTTC.

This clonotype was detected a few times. In DNA, the CDR3 is TGTGCCAGTAGTTTCGACAGGTACACCGGGGAGCTGTTTTTT. It translates to CASSFDRYTGELFF. The chain carries TRBV19 and TRBJ2-2; weak D call: TRBD1 (6 bases). CDR1 and CDR2 (germline): LNHDA, SQIVND (reference sequence). This CDR3 region has 14 residues. The V gene lost 5 bases and the J gene lost 3 bases, with 10 bases spanning the gap.

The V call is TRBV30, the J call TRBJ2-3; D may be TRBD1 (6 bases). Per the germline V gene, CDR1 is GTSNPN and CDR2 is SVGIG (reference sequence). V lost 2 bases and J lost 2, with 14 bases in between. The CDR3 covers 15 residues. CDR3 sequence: CAWSLLQGVTDTQYF. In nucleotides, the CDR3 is TGTGCCTGGAGTCTTTTACAGGGAGTCACAGATACGCAGTATTTT.

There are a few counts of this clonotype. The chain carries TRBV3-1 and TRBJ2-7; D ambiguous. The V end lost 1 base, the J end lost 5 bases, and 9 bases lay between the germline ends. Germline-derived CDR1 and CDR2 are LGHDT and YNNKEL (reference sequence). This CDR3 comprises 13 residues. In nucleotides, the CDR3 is TGTGCCAGCAGCCAAGGAAGGGCCAACGAGCAGTACTTC. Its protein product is CASSQGRANEQYF.

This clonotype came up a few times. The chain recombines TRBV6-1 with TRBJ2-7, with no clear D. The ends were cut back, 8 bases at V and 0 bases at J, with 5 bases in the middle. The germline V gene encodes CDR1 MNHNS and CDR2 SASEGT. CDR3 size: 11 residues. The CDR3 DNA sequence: TGTGCCAGCTTCGACTCCTACGAGCAGTACTTC. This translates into CASFDSYEQYF.

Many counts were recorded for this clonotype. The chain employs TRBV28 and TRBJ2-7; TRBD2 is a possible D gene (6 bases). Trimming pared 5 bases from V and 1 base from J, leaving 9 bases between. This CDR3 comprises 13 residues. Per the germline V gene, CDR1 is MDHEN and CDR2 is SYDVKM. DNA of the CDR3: TGTGCCAGCAGTGTAGCGGAGTCCTACGAGCAGTACTTC. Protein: CASSVAESYEQYF.

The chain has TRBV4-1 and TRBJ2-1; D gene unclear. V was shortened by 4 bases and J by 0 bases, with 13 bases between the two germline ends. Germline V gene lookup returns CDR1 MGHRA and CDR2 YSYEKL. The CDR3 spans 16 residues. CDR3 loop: CASSPFWGSSYNEQFF. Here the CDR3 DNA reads TGCGCCAGCAGCCCATTTTGGGGAAGCTCCTACAATGAGCAGTTCTTC.

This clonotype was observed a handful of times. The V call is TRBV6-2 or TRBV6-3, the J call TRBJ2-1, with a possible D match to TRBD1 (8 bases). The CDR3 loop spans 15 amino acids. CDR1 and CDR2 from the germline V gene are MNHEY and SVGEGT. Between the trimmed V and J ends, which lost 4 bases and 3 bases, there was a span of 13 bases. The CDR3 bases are TGTGCCAGCAGTTGGAACAGGGGGGGCTACAATGAGCAGTTCTTC. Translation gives CASSWNRGGYNEQFF.

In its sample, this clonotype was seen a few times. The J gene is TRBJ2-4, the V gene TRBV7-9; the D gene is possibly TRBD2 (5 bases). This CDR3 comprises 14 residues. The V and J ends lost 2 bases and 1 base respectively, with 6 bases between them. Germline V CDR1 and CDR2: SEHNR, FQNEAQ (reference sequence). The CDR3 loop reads CASSLREAKNIQYF. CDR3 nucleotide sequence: TGTGCCAGCAGCTTAAGGGAGGCCAAAAACATTCAGTACTTC.

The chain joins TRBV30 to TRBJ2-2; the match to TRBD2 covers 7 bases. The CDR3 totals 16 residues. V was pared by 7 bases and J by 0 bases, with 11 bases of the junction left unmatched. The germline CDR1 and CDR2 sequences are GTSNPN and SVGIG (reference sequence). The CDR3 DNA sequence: TGTGCCTTCGATAGCGGGCCCGGGGCGAACACCGGGGAGCTGTTTTTT. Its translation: CAFDSGPGANTGELFF. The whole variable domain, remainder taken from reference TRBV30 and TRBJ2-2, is SQTIHQWPATLVQPVGSPLSLECTVEGTSNPNLYWYRQAAGRGLQLLFYSVGIGQISSEVPQNLSASRPQDRQFILSSKKLLLSDSGFYLCAFDSGPGANTGELFFGEGSRLTVL.